A single sample is the source of the 11 T cell receptor beta chains below, sequenced in a study of blood T cell repertoires in COVID-19. The assay was immunoSEQ multiplex PCR, and TCRdb's table has in-frame clones only and misses some. Of 290,000 or so clones listed, nearly 90% are singletons. What was sequenced was PBMCs or T cells enriched from blood (not recorded which). The receptor source for this set is a young woman with acute COVID-19.

The chain combines TRBV7-3 with TRBJ2-1; 10 nucleotides align to TRBD2. Germline CDR1 and CDR2: SGHTA and FQGTGA. The length of the CDR3 is 17 residues. V was clipped by 5 bases and J by 6 bases; unmatched bases: 13. The CDR3 sequence is CASSPRMPSGRGNEQFF. As DNA, the CDR3 is TGTGCCAGCAGCCCCCGCATGCCTAGCGGGAGAGGCAATGAGCAGTTCTTC.

This clone was observed at least ten times. J is TRBJ2-1 and V is TRBV7-9; D perhaps matches TRBD2 (6 bases). This CDR3 spans 13 amino acids. The germline V and J ends were trimmed by 5 bases and 5 bases, with 10 bases remaining between them. Germline V gives CDR1 SEHNR, CDR2 FQNEAQ (reference sequence). The CDR3 loop reads CASSPGLNNEQFF. The CDR3 DNA sequence: TGTGCCAGCAGCCCGGGACTGAACAATGAGCAGTTCTTC.

The chain couples TRBV9 to TRBJ1-3, with TRBD1 matching over 7 bases. With 1 base clipped from V and 3 bases from J, the junction kept 4 bases outside the gene matches. Per the germline V gene, CDR1 is SGDLS and CDR2 is YYNGEE. The CDR3 runs 15 residues. CDR3 nucleotides: TGTGCCAGCAGCGTAACAGGGGTTCATGGAAACACCATATATTTT. Translating gives CASSVTGVHGNTIYF.

J is TRBJ1-2 and V is TRBV28, with D possibly matching TRBD1 (6 bases). Trimming shortened V by 9 bases and J by 4 bases, and 21 bases separated the two germline ends. Germline V gene sequence: CDR1 MDHEN, CDR2 SYDVKM. This CDR3 has 15 residues. CDR3: CASMTSTGTLYGYTF. The CDR3 DNA reads as TGTGCCAGTATGACTTCGACAGGAACCCTCTATGGCTACACCTTC.

The chain combines TRBV28 with TRBJ2-5; D perhaps matches TRBD2 (6 bases). The ends were cut back, 10 bases at V and 4 bases at J, with 10 bases in the middle. Germline CDR1 and CDR2: MDHEN and SYDVKM. This CDR3 spans 11 amino acids. The CDR3 nucleotides are TGTGCCACCGGAGGGCGAGAGACCCAGTACTTC. Protein: CATGGRETQYF. Combining the CDR3 with reference TRBV28 and TRBJ2-5 gives the whole variable domain DVKVTQSSRYLVKRTGEKVFLECVQDMDHENMFWYRQDPGLGLRLIYFSYDVKMKEKGDIPEGYSVSREKKERFSLILESASTNQTSMYLCATGGRETQYFGPGTRLLVL.

J is TRBJ1-6 and V is TRBV5-1; 7 nucleotides agree with TRBD1. Trimming cost V 4 bases and J 5 bases; bases outside gene matches: 9. There are 16 residues in the CDR3. In germline, CDR1 is SGHRS, CDR2 YFSETQ. Written as DNA, the CDR3 is TGCGCCAGCAGCCCTCGAAGGGGGCAGGATAATTCACCCCTCCACTTT. This gives the protein CASSPRRGQDNSPLHF.

The chain joins TRBV30 to TRBJ2-2; no clear D. With 3 bases removed from V and 8 bases from J, the gap between germline ends came to 13 bases. CDR3 length: 13 residues. The germline V gene encodes CDR1 GTSNPN and CDR2 SVGIG (reference sequence). The CDR3 nucleotides are TGTGCCTGGAGCCTTGGGCCGGCAGGGGAGCTGTTTTTT. It yields the protein CAWSLGPAGELFF. The full variable domain, in which reference TRBV30 and TRBJ2-2 provide the parts outside the CDR3, is SQTIHQWPATLVQPVGSPLSLECTVEGTSNPNLYWYRQAAGRGLQLLFYSVGIGQISSEVPQNLSASRPQDRQFILSSKKLLLSDSGFYLCAWSLGPAGELFFGEGSRLTVL.

This clone appeared once. The rearrangement joins TRBV29-1 to TRBJ1-2; no reliable D call. Germline V gives CDR1 SQVTM, CDR2 ANQGSEA. The V end lost 4 bases, the J end lost 6 bases, and 6 bases lay between the germline ends. The CDR3 consists of 10 residues. CDR3 residues: CSVVENGYTF. In DNA form, the CDR3 reads TGCAGCGTTGTTGAGAATGGCTACACCTTC.

The V call is TRBV9, the J call TRBJ2-7; TRBD1 matches 11 bases. V shed 3 bases, J shed 5 bases, and the junction held 4 bases outside the gene matches. Germline CDR1 reads SGDLS; CDR2 reads YYNGEE. This CDR3 is built from 14 residues. CDR3 amino acids: CASSDPGQGDEQYF. As DNA, the CDR3 is TGTGCCAGCAGCGACCCGGGACAGGGGGACGAGCAGTACTTC.

CDR3 in amino acids: CASSEGALAGGYNEQFF. As DNA, the CDR3 is TGTGCCAGCAGCGAGGGAGCCTTAGCGGGGGGCTACAATGAGCAGTTCTTC. This sequence joins TRBV9 and TRBJ2-1; TRBD2 matches 10 bases. The CDR3 length is 17 residues. V shed 3 bases and J 3 bases; nucleotides not matched to a gene: 9. The germline V gene encodes CDR1 SGDLS and CDR2 YYNGEE. Filled out from reference TRBV9 and TRBJ2-1, the complete variable domain reads DSGVTQTPKHLITATGQRVTLRCSPRSGDLSVYWYQQSLDQGLQFLIQYYNGEERAKGNILERFSAQQFPDLHSELNLSSLELGDSALYFCASSEGALAGGYNEQFFGPGTRLTVL.

V usage is TRBV6-5 and J usage is TRBJ2-7; tentatively, D is TRBD1 (5 bases). The germline V gene encodes CDR1 MNHEY and CDR2 SVGAGI. Trimming took 6 bases from V and 3 from J, leaving 9 bases between them. The CDR3 spans 12 residues. The DNA of the CDR3 is TGTGCCAGCAGACAAACAGGCTACGAGCAGTACTTC. The encoded protein is CASRQTGYEQYF.